This T cell receptor beta chain appears in the sequencing data of a study of blood T cells in healthy people across ages. For the second PCR, which ran for 7 to 11 cycles, a sample-barcoded 5' primer and a J-beta primer mix were used. MiXCR, applied by TCRdb to the 5' RACE reads, yields one record per CDR3 protein. This sample yields 1.5 million to 2 million distinct CDR3 sequences, of which 28% are seen a single time; roughly 8% belongs to the top ten. The CDR3 length is 16 residues. With 5 bases removed from V and 5 bases from J, the gap between germline ends came to 21 bases. Germline values: CDR1 MGHDK, CDR2 SYGVNS. This clonotype was counted only a few times.

This clonotype was obtained from a woman aged 30 to 39 in good health. The sample comprised blood. The V gene is TRBV25-1, the J gene TRBJ2-5, with D possibly TRBD1 on 5 matching bases. The CDR3 DNA follows: TGTGCCAGCAGTCCTAGGGGCGACCAGTTAGGGGAGACCCAGTACTTC. Its translation: CASSPRGDQLGETQYF.